The 29 T cell receptor beta chains in this list originate from one sample, sequenced in a study of blood T cell repertoires in COVID-19. The method was immunoSEQ multiplex PCR; TCRdb's version includes in-frame clones alone and lacks a portion of them. The sample records roughly 350,000 clones, more than 85% being singletons. Sequenced: PBMCs or T cells enriched from blood (not recorded which). The receptors were gathered from a woman aged 30 to 39 who had recovered from COVID-19.

V gene TRBV24-1 combines with J gene TRBJ2-3; 8 positions match TRBD2. Trimming cost V 1 base and J 2 bases; bases outside gene matches: 7. Germline CDR1 KGHDR, CDR2 SFDVKD. This CDR3 comprises 17 residues. CDR3 region: CATSDLTGGSLTDTQYF. Here the CDR3 DNA reads TGTGCCACCAGTGATTTAACGGGAGGGTCCCTCACAGATACGCAGTATTTT.

The chain carries TRBV18 and TRBJ1-1; 10 bases are a match to TRBD1. This CDR3 has 14 residues. V lost 3 bases to trimming and J lost 3 bases; unmatched junction nucleotides: 1. Germline V gene lookup returns CDR1 KGHSH and CDR2 LQKENI. The CDR3 region is CASSPGTGDTEAFF. The CDR3 nucleotides read TGTGCCAGCTCACCTGGGACAGGGGACACTGAAGCTTTCTTT.

This chain connects TRBV28 to TRBJ2-7; 10 bases match TRBD2. The CDR3 runs to 19 residues. The junction had 17 bases not matched to a gene; V was cut back by 6 bases and J by 0 bases. Per the germline V gene, CDR1 is MDHEN and CDR2 is SYDVKM. Here the CDR3 DNA reads TGTGCCAGCAGCGCTGCTATCACCGGGACTAGCGAGAGCTCCTACGAGCAGTACTTC. Protein sequence: CASSAAITGTSESSYEQYF.

V usage is TRBV11-1 and J usage is TRBJ2-2; D is undetermined. Trimming left V 2 bases short and J 3 bases short, with 7 bases between. The CDR3 extends over 14 amino acids. CDR1 is SGHAT and CDR2 is FQDESV in the germline V gene (reference sequence). The CDR3 spells CASSLPGYTGELFF. As DNA, the CDR3 is TGTGCCAGCAGCTTACCAGGTTACACCGGGGAGCTGTTTTTT.

This clone was seen only a few times. The V and J genes are TRBV3-1 (or the pseudogene TRBV3-2) and TRBJ1-2; the D is unclear. Trimming removed 3 bases at V and 1 base at J, with 9 bases between. CDR3 size: 14 residues. CDR1 is LGHDT and CDR2 is YNNKEL in the germline V gene (reference sequence). CDR3 bases: TGTGCCAGCAGCCACGCGAGACTTAACTATGGCTACACCTTC. Translating it yields CASSHARLNYGYTF.

The chain carries TRBV29-1 and TRBJ1-1; 8 nucleotides agree with TRBD1. The CDR3 runs to 12 residues. The germline V gene has CDR1 SQVTM and CDR2 ANQGSEA. V gave up 6 bases and J gave up 5 bases; unmatched junction bases: 5. The CDR3 loop reads CSVQGVGTEAFF. DNA of the CDR3: TGCAGCGTACAGGGGGTCGGAACTGAAGCTTTCTTT.

V usage is TRBV5-8 and J usage is TRBJ2-2, with D possibly being TRBD1 (6 bases). This CDR3 contains 14 residues. Germline V CDR1 and CDR2: SGHTS, YDEGEE. V was clipped by 0 bases and J by 7 bases, with 10 bases between them. This CDR3 is CASSLVQGHGELFF. CDR3 bases: TGTGCCAGCAGCTTGGTCCAGGGACACGGGGAGCTGTTTTTT.

The chain joins TRBV7-9 to TRBJ1-2; the D gene is possibly TRBD1 (6 bases). The CDR3 spans 15 residues. V gave up 4 bases and J gave up 4 bases, with 16 bases separating them. Germline-derived CDR1 and CDR2 are SEHNR and FQNEAQ (reference sequence). CDR3 region: CASSSSGQTTYGYTF. CDR3 sequence (DNA): TGTGCCAGCAGCTCAAGCGGACAGACAACCTATGGCTACACCTTC.

V and J are TRBV6-1 and TRBJ1-2; tentative D call: TRBD1 (5 bases). The CDR3 loop spans 16 amino acids. The germline CDR1 and CDR2 sequences are MNHNS and SASEGT. V gave up 2 bases and J gave up 8 bases, with 21 bases separating them. CDR3 sequence: CASSESGDAPGVGYTF. The CDR3 bases are TGTGCCAGCAGTGAATCAGGAGACGCGCCGGGGGTGGGCTACACCTTC.

The V call is TRBV4-2, the J call TRBJ2-7, with D possibly matching TRBD1 (6 bases). Looked up from germline, CDR1 is LGHNA and CDR2 is YNFKEQ. Trimming left V 4 bases short and J 1 base short, with 23 bases between. This CDR3 has 18 amino acids. The CDR3 loop is CASSPQTRGNPQSYEQYF. The CDR3, as DNA: TGTGCCAGCAGCCCGCAGACAAGGGGGAATCCCCAATCCTACGAGCAGTACTTC.

The chain carries TRBV2 and TRBJ1-2; D gene unclear. The ends were cut back, 7 bases at V and 6 bases at J, with 15 bases in the middle. CDR3 length: 13 amino acids. The germline V gene encodes CDR1 SNHLY and CDR2 FYNNEI. The CDR3 reads CASKETREDGYTF. CDR3 coding DNA: TGTGCCAGCAAAGAGACACGGGAGGATGGCTACACCTTC.

The chain has TRBV28 and TRBJ2-3; 10 bases are a match to TRBD2. The CDR3 runs 17 residues. V gave up 3 bases and J gave up 0 bases; unmatched junction bases: 6. Germline V gene sequence: CDR1 MDHEN, CDR2 SYDVKM. CDR3 loop: CASSFSGTSDSTDTQYF. The CDR3 region has the DNA TGTGCCAGCAGTTTCTCCGGGACTAGCGACAGCACAGATACGCAGTATTTT.

The J gene is TRBJ2-7, the V gene TRBV7-9; possibly TRBD1 for D (5 bases). The CDR3 spans 18 residues. CDR1 is SEHNR and CDR2 is FQNEAQ in the germline V gene (reference sequence). Trimming stripped 4 bases from V and 3 bases from J, with 25 bases between. Written as DNA, the CDR3 is TGTGCCAGCAGCTCAATAAACGCAGGGTACCCCCCTCTCTACGAGCAGTACTTC. Its protein product is CASSSINAGYPPLYEQYF.

On this clone itself: This CDR3 is also generated by other DNA sequences in the sample. The CDR3 nucleotides are TGTGCCAGCAGCTTGGGGGGGGTGAACACTGAAGCTTTCTTT. As protein: CASSLGGVNTEAFF. The chain is built from TRBV7-2 and TRBJ1-1, with D possibly TRBD1 on 5 matching bases. The germline V gene has CDR1 SGHTA and CDR2 FQGNSA. V was clipped by 3 bases and J by 0 bases, with 8 bases between them. CDR3 length equals 14 residues.

V and J are TRBV4-3 and TRBJ1-3; TRBD1 aligns across 9 bases. V shed 1 base and J 1 base; nucleotides not matched to a gene: 5. The length of the CDR3 is 17 residues. The germline gives CDR1 LGHNA, CDR2 YSLEER. This CDR3 reads CASSQAGTGSSGNTIYF. CDR3 DNA sequence: TGCGCCAGCAGCCAAGCCGGGACAGGGAGTTCTGGAAACACCATATATTTT.

V is TRBV28 and J is TRBJ2-1; 12 bases are a match to TRBD2. V was pared by 3 bases and J by 4 bases, with 4 bases of the junction left unmatched. Per the germline V gene, CDR1 is MDHEN and CDR2 is SYDVKM. This CDR3 has 16 residues. DNA for the CDR3: TGTGCCAGCAGTTTCGCTAGCGGGAGGGTTTACAATGAGCAGTTCTTC. This gives the protein CASSFASGRVYNEQFF.

DNA of the CDR3: TGTGCCAGCAGCGTAAGGGCAGGGAGCACAGATACGCAGTATTTT. It codes for CASSVRAGSTDTQYF. The V and J genes are TRBV9 and TRBJ2-3, with a tentative D call TRBD1 (5 bases). V dropped 1 base and J dropped 0 bases, with 9 bases sitting between them. Germline V gene data show CDR1 as SGDLS and CDR2 as YYNGEE. This CDR3 has 15 amino acids.

This clone was observed a single time. The chain joins TRBV27 to TRBJ2-7, with D hard to call. Trimming removed 4 bases from V and 3 bases from J, with 10 bases in between. Germline CDR1 and CDR2: MNHEY and SMNVEV (reference sequence). The CDR3 runs 13 residues. Written as DNA, the CDR3 is TGTGCCAGCAGTTATTCAGAAAGCTACGAGCAGTACTTC. Amino acid sequence: CASSYSESYEQYF.

The chain uses TRBV24-1 and TRBJ1-5; weak D call: TRBD1 (6 bases). The CDR3 sequence is 14 residues long. Trimming shortened V by 3 bases and J by 6 bases, and 11 bases separated the two germline ends. Germline CDR1 and CDR2: KGHDR and SFDVKD. DNA of the CDR3: TGTGCCACCAGTGATACAGGGTATTCTCAGCCCCAGCATTTT. Its translation is CATSDTGYSQPQHF.

The rearrangement links TRBV7-2 to TRBJ2-3; 9 bases agree with TRBD2. There are 14 residues in the CDR3. Germline CDR1 and CDR2: SGHTA and FQGNSA. V was clipped by 5 bases and J by 5 bases; unmatched bases: 5. The CDR3 bases are TGTGCCAGCAGCCAAAGCGGGGGGAAAGATACGCAGTATTTT. This translates into CASSQSGGKDTQYF.

In its sample, this clone was seen a few times. The V call is TRBV10-3, the J call TRBJ1-1; 7 nucleotides match TRBD1. The CDR3 consists of 15 residues. The V and J ends lost 0 bases and 0 bases, in that order; junction bases with no gene match: 1. The germline gives CDR1 ENHRY, CDR2 SYGVKD. The CDR3 DNA reads as TGTGCCATCAGTGAGTCGGGACAGATGAACACTGAAGCTTTCTTT. Residues: CAISESGQMNTEAFF.

The V and J genes are TRBV18 and TRBJ2-2; 10 nucleotides agree with TRBD2. This CDR3 has 18 residues. Germline V gives CDR1 KGHSH, CDR2 LQKENI. Trimming took 3 bases from V and 7 from J; bases not matched to a gene: 14. The CDR3 DNA is TGTGCCAGCTCACCGCAAACCCTACTAGCGGGGACGAGCGGGGAGCTGTTTTTT. Its translation: CASSPQTLLAGTSGELFF.

This chain links TRBV6-5 with TRBJ1-2; perhaps TRBD1 as D (6 bases). Trimming left V 5 bases short and J 3 bases short, with 7 bases between. CDR1 and CDR2 from the germline V gene are MNHEY and SVGAGI. CDR3 length: 12 residues. The CDR3 loop is CASSQGYYGYTF. The CDR3 DNA sequence: TGTGCCAGCAGTCAGGGGTACTATGGCTACACCTTC.

J is TRBJ2-1 and V is TRBV28, with 12 positions matching TRBD2. Unmatched junction bases numbered 1, after V lost 8 bases and J lost 5 bases. The CDR3 contains 13 residues. Germline V gene data show CDR1 as MDHEN and CDR2 as SYDVKM. CDR3 bases: TGTGCCAGCGGACTAGCGGGGAACAATGAGCAGTTCTTC. It yields the protein CASGLAGNNEQFF.

This chain connects TRBV11-1 to TRBJ2-1; D may be TRBD2 (5 bases). Trimming took off 3 bases at V and 7 bases at J, with 10 bases between the two ends. Germline CDR1 reads SGHAT; CDR2 reads FQDESV (reference sequence). The CDR3 consists of 13 residues. The DNA of the CDR3 is TGTGCCAGCAGCTTGCCGGGCGGGAATGAGCAGTTCTTC. Protein sequence: CASSLPGGNEQFF. The full variable domain, completed using reference TRBV11-1 and TRBJ2-1, is EAEVAQSPRYKITEKSQAVAFWCDPISGHATLYWYRQILGQGPELLVQFQDESVVDDSQLPKDRFSAERLKGVDSTLKIQPAELGDSAMYLCASSLPGGNEQFFGPGTRLTVL.

The gene calls are TRBV3-1 (or the pseudogene TRBV3-2) and TRBJ2-5; D uncertain. Trimming cost V 1 base and J 7 bases, with 10 bases left between them. Germline CDR1 and CDR2: LGHDT and YNNKEL (reference sequence). The CDR3 has 13 amino acids. This chain's CDR3 is CASSQGTSGTQYF. For the CDR3, the DNA is TGTGCCAGCAGCCAAGGTACCTCGGGGACCCAGTACTTC.

J is TRBJ2-7 and V is TRBV11-2, with D possibly TRBD1 on 5 matching bases. Deletions cut 1 base from V and 6 bases from J, with 10 bases between. CDR3 length equals 13 residues. CDR1 is SGHAT, CDR2 FQNNGV, per germline. The CDR3 DNA sequence: TGTGCCAGCAGCTTAGGGGATCAGGGCGAGCAGTACTTC. It translates to CASSLGDQGEQYF.

V is TRBV7-9 and J is TRBJ2-6; D remains unclear. The CDR3 length is 16 residues. Germline CDR1 SEHNR, CDR2 FQNEAQ (reference sequence). Trimming took 5 bases from V and 0 from J, leaving 11 bases between them. The CDR3 sequence is CASSLSPRSGANVLTF. The CDR3 nucleotides read TGTGCCAGCAGCCTATCTCCCCGCTCTGGGGCCAACGTCCTGACTTTC.

The CDR3 protein is CASSGQGGTGELFF. CDR3 DNA: TGTGCCAGCAGCGGACAGGGGGGCACCGGGGAGCTGTTTTTT. The chain employs TRBV27 and TRBJ2-2; the match to TRBD1 covers 10 bases. Trimming cost V 6 bases and J 4 bases; bases outside gene matches: 2. CDR3 size: 14 residues. Germline CDR1 is MNHEY and CDR2 is SMNVEV (reference sequence).